The 26 T cell receptor beta chains reported below all come from one sample, sequenced in a study of cytomegalovirus exposure and HLA in healthy donors. The PCR employed 60 Vbeta primers together with 13 Jbeta primers. Profiling relied on immunoSEQ multiplex PCR, and the TCRdb table lists in-frame clones only, not all of them. There are approximately 240,000 clones in the sample; about 80% occur only once, and around 0.57% lies in the top ten. Sequenced material: PBMCs. The receptors were gathered from a woman in her thirties or forties in good health and CMV-seronegative.

The V call is TRBV11-2, the J call TRBJ2-2; the D gene is possibly TRBD2 (6 bases). The germline gives CDR1 SGHAT, CDR2 FQNNGV. The germline V and J ends were trimmed by 0 bases and 1 base, with 12 bases remaining between them. The CDR3 covers 17 residues. The DNA for the CDR3 is TGTGCCAGCAGCTTAGATTGGTCGGGGGTGAACACCGGGGAGCTGTTTTTT. This codes for CASSLDWSGVNTGELFF.

This chain uses TRBV11-3 with TRBJ2-7; D remains unclear. This CDR3 is 14 amino acids long. Germline CDR1 reads SGHNT; CDR2 reads YENEEA. V was pared by 4 bases and J by 5 bases, with 15 bases between. The CDR3 here is CASSSSTWSNEQYF. The DNA for the CDR3 is TGTGCCAGCAGCTCCAGCACCTGGAGCAACGAGCAGTACTTC.

V and J are TRBV27 and TRBJ1-2; D perhaps matches TRBD1 (5 bases). The length of the CDR3 is 13 residues. Trimming left V 5 bases short and J 3 bases short, with 10 bases between. The germline V gene has CDR1 MNHEY and CDR2 SMNVEV (reference sequence). CDR3 nucleotide sequence: TGTGCCAGCAGTCCAAGGGGTGACTATGGCTACACCTTC. Translated, it gives CASSPRGDYGYTF.

This chain links TRBV13 with TRBJ2-7; D remains ambiguous. V gave up 3 bases and J gave up 6 bases, with 12 bases separating them. The CDR3 sequence is 13 residues long. Germline CDR1 reads PRHDT; CDR2 reads FYEKMQ (reference sequence). The CDR3 is CASSLGQLAEQYF. In nucleotides, the CDR3 is TGTGCCAGCAGCTTGGGCCAACTCGCCGAGCAGTACTTC.

The CDR3 loop is CASSQDQTSGGSDTQYF. In nucleotides, the CDR3 is TGCGCCAGCAGCCAAGATCAGACTAGCGGGGGCTCAGATACGCAGTATTTT. This sequence joins TRBV4-1 and TRBJ2-3, with 12 nucleotides matching TRBD2. The CDR3 extends over 17 amino acids. Germline trimming cut 0 bases from V and 4 bases from J; bases unmatched to any gene: 5. Germline V CDR1 and CDR2: MGHRA, YSYEKL.

The rearrangement joins TRBV11-3 to TRBJ1-6, with TRBD1 identical over 7 bases. The CDR3 length is 14 residues. Trimming took 2 bases from V and 12 from J; bases not matched to a gene: 7. Germline V gene sequence: CDR1 SGHNT, CDR2 YENEEA. CDR3 bases: TGTGCCAGCAGCTTATTCGGGACAGCCCAACCCCTCCACTTT. Translating gives CASSLFGTAQPLHF. The variable domain in full, completed from reference TRBV11-3 and TRBJ1-6, reads EAGVVQSPRYKIIEKKQPVAFWCNPISGHNTLYWYLQNLGQGPELLIRYENEEAVDDSQLPKDRFSAERLKGVDSTLKIQPAELGDSAVYLCASSLFGTAQPLHFGNGTRLTVT.

The chain joins TRBV6-5 to TRBJ1-2; TRBD1 matches 7 bases. J was trimmed by 9 bases and V by 3 bases; bases with no gene match: 7. Germline CDR1 is MNHEY and CDR2 is SVGAGI. The CDR3 spans 13 residues. As DNA, the CDR3 is TGTGCCAGCAGTTATGACAGGGAGGAAAGCTACACCTTC. Translated, it gives CASSYDREESYTF.

The rearrangement uses TRBV30 and TRBJ2-3, with TRBD2 as a possible D gene (6 bases). Germline V gene data show CDR1 as GTSNPN and CDR2 as SVGIG (reference sequence). CDR3 length: 14 residues. Trimming stripped 1 base from V and 0 bases from J, with 8 bases between. In DNA, the CDR3 is TGTGCCTGGAGTGGGGGACTTAGCACAGATACGCAGTATTTT. Translated: CAWSGGLSTDTQYF. Supplemented by reference TRBV30 and TRBJ2-3, the full variable domain reads SQTIHQWPATLVQPVGSPLSLECTVEGTSNPNLYWYRQAAGRGLQLLFYSVGIGQISSEVPQNLSASRPQDRQFILSSKKLLLSDSGFYLCAWSGGLSTDTQYFGPGTRLTVL.

The V call is TRBV5-1, the J call TRBJ1-2, with D possibly matching TRBD1 (6 bases). Trimming took off 4 bases at V and 6 bases at J, with 22 bases between the two ends. Germline CDR1 is SGHRS and CDR2 is YFSETQ. This CDR3 spans 16 amino acids. The CDR3 region has the DNA TGCGCCAGCAGCCGACAGGTACGACCCGACGGGCATGGCTACACCTTC. It is translated as CASSRQVRPDGHGYTF.

The rearrangement uses TRBV14 and TRBJ2-1; the D gene is possibly TRBD1 (5 bases). This CDR3 has 15 amino acids. V lost 0 bases and J 9 bases, leaving 15 bases between the germline ends. Germline CDR1 reads SGHDN; CDR2 reads FVKESK. CDR3: CASSQERWDTGEQFF. Written as DNA, the CDR3 is TGTGCCAGCAGCCAAGAAAGGTGGGATACAGGTGAGCAGTTCTTC.

The chain has TRBV4-1 and TRBJ2-1; D perhaps matches TRBD2 (5 bases). Germline V CDR1 and CDR2: MGHRA, YSYEKL. The CDR3 runs to 17 residues. V was pared by 3 bases and J by 7 bases, with 22 bases between. CDR3 residues: CASSHPGRRSGGNEQFF. DNA of the CDR3: TGCGCCAGCAGCCACCCGGGGAGACGGTCTGGAGGAAATGAGCAGTTCTTC.

V and J are TRBV7-2 and TRBJ2-2, with D uncertain. Germline lookup yields CDR1 SGHTA and CDR2 FQGNSA. Trimming removed 5 bases from V and 2 bases from J, with 3 bases in between. The CDR3 covers 12 residues. This CDR3 is CASSHNTGELFF. The CDR3 DNA is TGTGCCAGCAGCCATAACACCGGGGAGCTGTTTTTT.

The V gene is TRBV20-1, the J gene TRBJ1-1; D call uncertain. Germline CDR1 and CDR2: DFQATT and SNEGSKA (reference sequence). The CDR3 is 11 residues long. The CDR3 DNA is TGCAGACCTGCTAGCCAGGCTGAAGCTTTCTTT. Translating gives CRPASQAEAFF.

This chain links TRBV11-3 with TRBJ2-1; 11 positions match TRBD2. This CDR3 comprises 15 residues. The ends lost 2 bases at V and 9 bases at J; junction bases unmatched: 6. Germline CDR1 and CDR2: SGHNT and YENEEA. For the CDR3, the DNA is TGTGCCAGCAGCTTAAGGCTAGCGGGGGGTTTTGAGCAGTTCTTC. This translates into CASSLRLAGGFEQFF. The full variable domain, with the rest looked up from reference TRBV11-3 and TRBJ2-1, is EAGVVQSPRYKIIEKKQPVAFWCNPISGHNTLYWYLQNLGQGPELLIRYENEEAVDDSQLPKDRFSAERLKGVDSTLKIQPAELGDSAVYLCASSLRLAGGFEQFFGPGTRLTVL.

V gene TRBV9 combines with J gene TRBJ1-1; 7 bases match TRBD1. Germline V gene sequence: CDR1 SGDLS, CDR2 YYNGEE. V was pared by 2 bases and J by 4 bases, with 5 bases of the junction left unmatched. This CDR3 has 14 residues. CDR3 bases: TGTGCCAGCAGCGTCCTACAGGGGAGCACTGAAGCTTTCTTT. It translates to CASSVLQGSTEAFF.

This rearrangement joins TRBV9 to TRBJ2-5; TRBD2 agrees at 7 bases. The closer fit of TRBJ2-7 to the DNA end suggests the J call may be wrong. Per germline, CDR1 SGDLS and CDR2 YYNGEE. The CDR3 runs 14 residues. CDR3 nucleotides: TGTGCCAGCAGCGTAGCACTAGCGAACTACGAGCAGTACTTC. It encodes CASSVALANYEQYF.

The rearrangement joins TRBV7-9 to TRBJ1-2; 11 bases line up with TRBD1. The J segment lost 5 bases and the V segment lost 5 bases, leaving 10 bases of the junction unmatched. The germline CDR1 and CDR2 sequences are SEHNR and FQNEAQ (reference sequence). The CDR3 totals 16 residues. This CDR3 is CASSLYGTGGQYGYTF. Here the CDR3 DNA reads TGTGCCAGCAGCCTATACGGGACAGGGGGACAATATGGCTACACCTTC.

V usage is TRBV25-1 and J usage is TRBJ1-6; D unresolved. The CDR3 contains 12 residues. In germline, CDR1 is MGHDK, CDR2 SYGVNS. The ends were cut back, 7 bases at V and 9 bases at J, with 10 bases in the middle. CDR3 in amino acids: CASNRESSPLHF. The CDR3 DNA reads TGTGCCAGCAATAGAGAAAGTTCACCCCTCCACTTT.

This rearrangement joins TRBV11-3 to TRBJ1-1; weak D call: TRBD1 (5 bases). The CDR3 sequence is 15 residues long. The ends were cut back, 6 bases at V and 0 bases at J, with 14 bases in the middle. Per germline, CDR1 SGHNT and CDR2 YENEEA. The chain's CDR3 is CASSFQSTVNTEAFF. Written as DNA, the CDR3 is TGTGCCAGCAGTTTCCAGTCGACAGTGAACACTGAAGCTTTCTTT. Together with reference TRBV11-3 and TRBJ1-1, the CDR3 gives the full variable domain: EAGVVQSPRYKIIEKKQPVAFWCNPISGHNTLYWYLQNLGQGPELLIRYENEEAVDDSQLPKDRFSAERLKGVDSTLKIQPAELGDSAVYLCASSFQSTVNTEAFFGQGTRLTVV.

The V and J genes are TRBV6-1 and TRBJ2-7; 7 bases match TRBD2. The length of the CDR3 is 17 residues. Per germline, CDR1 MNHNS and CDR2 SASEGT. J gave up 3 bases and V 0 bases, and 11 bases lay outside the gene matches. The CDR3: CASSEAVSGRGIYEQYF. Written as DNA, the CDR3 is TGTGCCAGCAGTGAAGCAGTATCGGGGCGGGGGATCTACGAGCAGTACTTC.

This chain connects TRBV27 to TRBJ2-1, with TRBD2 identical over 7 bases. After removal of 7 bases from V and 2 bases from J, the junction contained 14 bases not matched to a gene. CDR3 size: 17 residues. The germline gives CDR1 MNHEY, CDR2 SMNVEV (reference sequence). The CDR3 here is CASKATRGVFTYNEQFF. CDR3 coding DNA: TGTGCCAGCAAAGCTACACGGGGGGTGTTCACCTACAATGAGCAGTTCTTC.

This chain uses TRBV12-5 with TRBJ2-5; TRBD1 might be the D (5 bases). The V end was cut by 8 bases, the J end by 5 bases, with 18 bases between. The CDR3 is made up of 14 amino acids. CDR1 LGHNT and CDR2 FRNRAP come from the germline V gene. The CDR3 sequence: CASSPGLGRETQYF. CDR3 DNA: TGTGCTAGTTCTCCGGGCCTGGGGCGCGAGACCCAGTACTTC.

J is TRBJ1-1 and V is TRBV29-1; 10 nucleotides match TRBD1. V lost 3 bases, J lost 5 bases, and 9 bases stayed unmatched. Per germline, CDR1 SQVTM and CDR2 ANQGSEA. The CDR3 runs 15 residues. CDR3 coding DNA: TGCAGCGTTGAGGCCCGGGACAGGGGAGGGACTGAAGCTTTCTTT. The encoded protein is CSVEARDRGGTEAFF.

This clone was detected only once. The rearrangement uses TRBV19 and TRBJ2-3, with 8 bases matching TRBD1. V trimming: 5 bases; J trimming: 3 bases; junction bases outside the gene matches: 7. CDR1 is LNHDA, CDR2 SQIVND, per germline (reference sequence). This CDR3 is built from 15 residues. The CDR3 nucleotides are TGTGCCAGTAGTCCTCGACAGGGGTTGACAGATACGCAGTATTTT. Protein product: CASSPRQGLTDTQYF.

V is TRBV14 and J is TRBJ2-1; 13 bases are a match to TRBD2. The germline CDR1 and CDR2 sequences are SGHDN and FVKESK. The CDR3 is made up of 15 amino acids. The ends lost 2 bases at V and 10 bases at J; junction bases unmatched: 5. The CDR3 DNA reads as TGTGCCAGCAGCCAACGGGGACTAGCGGGGACAGAGCAGTTCTTC. Translated, it gives CASSQRGLAGTEQFF.

The rearrangement links TRBV9 to TRBJ1-5; D gene ambiguous. Germline V CDR1 and CDR2: SGDLS, YYNGEE. V dropped 4 bases and J dropped 3 bases, with 11 bases sitting between them. This CDR3 spans 14 amino acids. As DNA, the CDR3 is TGTGCCAGCAGCCCAGGCTCCGCCAATCAGCCCCAGCATTTT. Its protein is CASSPGSANQPQHF.